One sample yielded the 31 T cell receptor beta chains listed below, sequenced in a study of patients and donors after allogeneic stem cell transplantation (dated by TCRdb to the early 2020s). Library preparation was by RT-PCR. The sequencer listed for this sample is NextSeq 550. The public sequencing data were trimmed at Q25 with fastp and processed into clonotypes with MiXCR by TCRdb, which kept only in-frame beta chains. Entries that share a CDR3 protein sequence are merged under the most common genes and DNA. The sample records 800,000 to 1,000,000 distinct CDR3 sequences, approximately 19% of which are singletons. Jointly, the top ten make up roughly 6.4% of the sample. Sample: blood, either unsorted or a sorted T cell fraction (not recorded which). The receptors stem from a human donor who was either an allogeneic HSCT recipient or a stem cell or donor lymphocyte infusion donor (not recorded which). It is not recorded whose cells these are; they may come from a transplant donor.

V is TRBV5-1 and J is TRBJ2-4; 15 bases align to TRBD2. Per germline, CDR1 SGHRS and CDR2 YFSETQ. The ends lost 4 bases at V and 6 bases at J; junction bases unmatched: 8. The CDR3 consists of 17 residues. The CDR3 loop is CASSAGLAGGEGNIQYF. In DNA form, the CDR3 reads TGCGCCAGCAGCGCGGGACTAGCGGGAGGAGAGGGAAACATTCAGTACTTC. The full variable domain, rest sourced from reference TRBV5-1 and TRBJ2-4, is KAGVTQTPRYLIKTRGQQVTLSCSPISGHRSVSWYQQTPGQGLQFLFEYFSETQRNKGNFPGRFSGRQFSNSRSEMNVSTLELGDSALYLCASSAGLAGGEGNIQYFGAGTRLSVL.

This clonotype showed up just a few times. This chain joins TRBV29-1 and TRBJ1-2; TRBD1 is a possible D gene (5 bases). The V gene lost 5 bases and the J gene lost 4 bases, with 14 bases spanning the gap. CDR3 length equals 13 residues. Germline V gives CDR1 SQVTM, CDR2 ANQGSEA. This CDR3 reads CSVRDGRAYGYTF. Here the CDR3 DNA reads TGCAGCGTTAGGGACGGACGGGCCTATGGCTACACCTTC.

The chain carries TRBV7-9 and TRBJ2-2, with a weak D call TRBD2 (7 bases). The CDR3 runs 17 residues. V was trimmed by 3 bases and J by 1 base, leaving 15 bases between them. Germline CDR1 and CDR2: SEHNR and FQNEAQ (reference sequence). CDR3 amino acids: CASSFGWGGMNTGELFF. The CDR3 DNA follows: TGTGCCAGCAGCTTTGGATGGGGGGGCATGAACACCGGGGAGCTGTTTTTT. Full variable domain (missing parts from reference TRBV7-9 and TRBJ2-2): DTGVSQNPRHKITKRGQNVTFRCDPISEHNRLYWYRQTLGQGPEFLTYFQNEAQLEKSRLLSDRFSAERPKGSFSTLEIQRTEQGDSAMYLCASSFGWGGMNTGELFFGEGSRLTVL.

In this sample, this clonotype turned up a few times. In DNA, the CDR3 is TGTGCCAGCTCACCACTTCAAGCGGGGGCTTACACCGGGGAGCTGTTTTTT. Protein sequence: CASSPLQAGAYTGELFF. The J gene is TRBJ2-2, the V gene TRBV18; 8 nucleotides match TRBD2. The germline CDR1 and CDR2 sequences are KGHSH and LQKENI. The junction had 7 bases not matched to a gene; V was cut back by 1 base and J by 3 bases. CDR3 length: 17 residues.

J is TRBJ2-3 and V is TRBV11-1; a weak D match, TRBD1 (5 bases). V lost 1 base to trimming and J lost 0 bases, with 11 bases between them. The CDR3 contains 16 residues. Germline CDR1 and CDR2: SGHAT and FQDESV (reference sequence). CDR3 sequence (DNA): TGTGCCAGCAGCTTAGGTGGACATACTAGCACAGATACGCAGTATTTT. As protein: CASSLGGHTSTDTQYF.

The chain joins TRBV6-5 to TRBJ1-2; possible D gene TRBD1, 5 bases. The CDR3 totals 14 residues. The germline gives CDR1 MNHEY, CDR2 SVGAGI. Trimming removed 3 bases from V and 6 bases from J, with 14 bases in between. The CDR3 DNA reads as TGTGCCAGCAGTTATCAGGGATCCCCGGATGGCTACACCTTC. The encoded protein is CASSYQGSPDGYTF.

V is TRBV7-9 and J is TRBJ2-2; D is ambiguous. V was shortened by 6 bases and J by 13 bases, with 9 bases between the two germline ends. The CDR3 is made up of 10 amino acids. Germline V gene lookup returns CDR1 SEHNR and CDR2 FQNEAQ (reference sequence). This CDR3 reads CASSHERLFF. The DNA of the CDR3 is TGTGCCAGCAGTCATGAACGGCTGTTTTTT.

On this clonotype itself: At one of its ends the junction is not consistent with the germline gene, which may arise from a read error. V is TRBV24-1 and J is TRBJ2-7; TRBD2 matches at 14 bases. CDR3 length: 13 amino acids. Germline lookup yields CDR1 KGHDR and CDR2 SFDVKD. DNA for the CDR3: TGTGCCACCAGCGCGACCGGGACTAGCGGGAGAAACTTC. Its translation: CATSATGTSGRNF.

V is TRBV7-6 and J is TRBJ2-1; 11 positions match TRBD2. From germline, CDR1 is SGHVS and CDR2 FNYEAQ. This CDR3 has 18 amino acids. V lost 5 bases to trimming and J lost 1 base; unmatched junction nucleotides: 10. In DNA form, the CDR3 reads TGTGCCAGCAGCCCGAGCCCCTTAGCGGGAGGGTCCTACAATGAGCAGTTCTTC. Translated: CASSPSPLAGGSYNEQFF.

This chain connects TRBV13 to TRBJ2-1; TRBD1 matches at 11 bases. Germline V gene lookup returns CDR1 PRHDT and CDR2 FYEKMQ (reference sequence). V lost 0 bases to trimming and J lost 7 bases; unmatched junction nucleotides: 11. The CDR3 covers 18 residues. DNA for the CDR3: TGTGCCAGCAGCTTAGGCCTTGTGTGGACAGGGGGCGAGAATGAGCAGTTCTTC. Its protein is CASSLGLVWTGGENEQFF. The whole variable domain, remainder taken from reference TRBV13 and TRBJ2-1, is AAGVIQSPRHLIKEKRETATLKCYPIPRHDTVYWYQQGPGQDPQFLISFYEKMQSDKGSIPDRFSAQQFSDYHSELNMSSLELGDSALYFCASSLGLVWTGGENEQFFGPGTRLTVL.

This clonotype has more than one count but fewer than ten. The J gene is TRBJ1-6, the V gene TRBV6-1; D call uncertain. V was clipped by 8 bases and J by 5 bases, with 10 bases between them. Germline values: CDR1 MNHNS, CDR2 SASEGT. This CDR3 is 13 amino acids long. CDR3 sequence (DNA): TGTGCCAGCCTTGGCGGGGATAATTCACCCCTCCACTTT. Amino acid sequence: CASLGGDNSPLHF.

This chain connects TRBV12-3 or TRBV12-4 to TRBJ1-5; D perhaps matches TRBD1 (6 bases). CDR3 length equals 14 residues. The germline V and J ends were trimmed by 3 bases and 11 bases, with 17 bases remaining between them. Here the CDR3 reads CASSLLQGAGAQHF. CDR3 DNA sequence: TGTGCCAGCAGTTTGCTACAGGGAGCGGGGGCCCAGCATTTT.

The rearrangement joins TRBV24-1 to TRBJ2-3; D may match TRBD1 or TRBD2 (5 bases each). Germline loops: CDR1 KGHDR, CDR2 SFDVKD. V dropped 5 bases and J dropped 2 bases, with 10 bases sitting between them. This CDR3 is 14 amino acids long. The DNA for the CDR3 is TGTGCCACCAGTGTTGGGACCGTCACAGATACGCAGTATTTT. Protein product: CATSVGTVTDTQYF.

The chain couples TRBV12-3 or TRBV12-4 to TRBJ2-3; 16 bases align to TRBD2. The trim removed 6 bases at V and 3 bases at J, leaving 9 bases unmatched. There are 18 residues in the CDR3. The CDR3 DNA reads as TGTGCCAGCAGCCCGGGACTAGCGGGGGGGCCGGAGACAGATACGCAGTATTTT. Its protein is CASSPGLAGGPETDTQYF.

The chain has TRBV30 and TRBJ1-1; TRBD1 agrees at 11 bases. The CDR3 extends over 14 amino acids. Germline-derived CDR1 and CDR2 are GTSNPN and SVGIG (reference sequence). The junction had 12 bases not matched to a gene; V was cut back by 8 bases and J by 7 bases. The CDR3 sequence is CARRGDRGSGEAFF. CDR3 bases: TGTGCCAGACGGGGGGACAGGGGGTCTGGTGAAGCTTTCTTT.

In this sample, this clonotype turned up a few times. The CDR3 reads CASSSAGTLNEQFF. The CDR3 DNA reads TGTGCCAGCAGTTCCGCCGGGACACTAAATGAGCAGTTCTTC. The chain is built from TRBV27 and TRBJ2-1; possibly TRBD1 for D (6 bases). Germline V gene lookup returns CDR1 MNHEY and CDR2 SMNVEV (reference sequence). The V and J ends lost 4 bases and 7 bases respectively, with 14 bases between them. This CDR3 has 14 residues.

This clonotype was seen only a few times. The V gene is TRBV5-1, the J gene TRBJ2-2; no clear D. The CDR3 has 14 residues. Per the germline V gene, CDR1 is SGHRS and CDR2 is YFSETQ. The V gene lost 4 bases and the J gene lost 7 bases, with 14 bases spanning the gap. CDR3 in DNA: TGCGCCAGCAGCCCGGTGGTTGGGGACGGGGAGCTGTTTTTT. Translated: CASSPVVGDGELFF.

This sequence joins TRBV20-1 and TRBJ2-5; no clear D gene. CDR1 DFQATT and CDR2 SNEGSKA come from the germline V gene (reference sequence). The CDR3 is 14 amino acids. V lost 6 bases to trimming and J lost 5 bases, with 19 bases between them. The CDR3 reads CSAVLQHLQETQYF. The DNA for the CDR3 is TGCAGTGCGGTACTGCAACACCTACAGGAGACCCAGTACTTC.

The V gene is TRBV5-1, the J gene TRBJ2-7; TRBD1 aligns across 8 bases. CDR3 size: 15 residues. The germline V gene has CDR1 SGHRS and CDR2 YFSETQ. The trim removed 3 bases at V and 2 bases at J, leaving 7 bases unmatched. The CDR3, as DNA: TGCGCCAGCAGCTCCCGGACAGGGAGCACCTACGAGCAGTACTTC. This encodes CASSSRTGSTYEQYF.

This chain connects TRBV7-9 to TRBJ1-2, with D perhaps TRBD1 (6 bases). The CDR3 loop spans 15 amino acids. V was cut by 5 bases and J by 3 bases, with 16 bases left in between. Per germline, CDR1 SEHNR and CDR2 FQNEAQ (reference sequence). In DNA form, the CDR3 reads TGTGCCAGCAGCACAGGGACGGGGACATACTATGGCTACACCTTC. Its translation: CASSTGTGTYYGYTF.

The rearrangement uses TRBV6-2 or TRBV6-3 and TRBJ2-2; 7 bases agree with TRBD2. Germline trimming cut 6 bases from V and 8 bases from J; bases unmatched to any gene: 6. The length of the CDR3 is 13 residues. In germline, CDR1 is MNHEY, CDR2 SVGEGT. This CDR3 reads CASSPLGGGELFF. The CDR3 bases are TGTGCCAGCAGCCCCCTGGGAGGGGGGGAGCTGTTTTTT.

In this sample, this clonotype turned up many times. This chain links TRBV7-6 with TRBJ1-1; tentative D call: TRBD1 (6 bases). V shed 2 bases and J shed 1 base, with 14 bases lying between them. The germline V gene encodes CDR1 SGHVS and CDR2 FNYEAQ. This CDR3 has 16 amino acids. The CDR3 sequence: CASSLPRGGANTEAFF. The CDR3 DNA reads TGTGCCAGCAGCTTACCCCGGGGGGGGGCGAACACTGAAGCTTTCTTT.

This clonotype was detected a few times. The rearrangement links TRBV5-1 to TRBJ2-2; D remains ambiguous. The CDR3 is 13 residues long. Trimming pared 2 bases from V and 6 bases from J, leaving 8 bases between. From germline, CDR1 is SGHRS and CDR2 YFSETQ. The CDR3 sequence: CASSLNEAGELFF. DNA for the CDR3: TGCGCCAGCAGCTTAAATGAGGCCGGGGAGCTGTTTTTT.

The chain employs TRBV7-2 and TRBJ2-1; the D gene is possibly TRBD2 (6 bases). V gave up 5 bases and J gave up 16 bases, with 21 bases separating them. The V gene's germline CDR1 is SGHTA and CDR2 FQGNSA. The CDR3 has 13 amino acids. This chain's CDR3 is CASSKNLAPGKFF. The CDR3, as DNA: TGTGCCAGCAGCAAAAACCTAGCGCCTGGAAAATTCTTC.

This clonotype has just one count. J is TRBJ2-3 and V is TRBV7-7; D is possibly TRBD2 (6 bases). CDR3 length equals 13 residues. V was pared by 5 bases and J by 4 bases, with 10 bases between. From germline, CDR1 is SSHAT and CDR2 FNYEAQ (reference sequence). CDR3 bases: TGTGCCAGCAGCGGACGCGGGGCAGATACGCAGTATTTT. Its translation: CASSGRGADTQYF.

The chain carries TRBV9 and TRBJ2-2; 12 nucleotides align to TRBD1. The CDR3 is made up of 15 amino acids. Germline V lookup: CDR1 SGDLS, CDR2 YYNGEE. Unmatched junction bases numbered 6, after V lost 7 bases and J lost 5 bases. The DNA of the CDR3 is TGTGCCAGCCTGGGGGGACAGGGGGCAACCGGGGAGCTGTTTTTT. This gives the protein CASLGGQGATGELFF. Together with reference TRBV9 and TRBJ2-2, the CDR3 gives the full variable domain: DSGVTQTPKHLITATGQRVTLRCSPRSGDLSVYWYQQSLDQGLQFLIQYYNGEERAKGNILERFSAQQFPDLHSELNLSSLELGDSALYFCASLGGQGATGELFFGEGSRLTVL.

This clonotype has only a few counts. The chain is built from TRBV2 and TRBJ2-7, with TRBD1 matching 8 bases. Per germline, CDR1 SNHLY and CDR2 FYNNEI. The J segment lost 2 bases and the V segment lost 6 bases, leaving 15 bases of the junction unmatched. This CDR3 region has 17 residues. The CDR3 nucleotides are TGTGCCAGCAGCGCCCACTCCCAGGACAGGGAACCCTACGAGCAGTACTTC. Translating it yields CASSAHSQDREPYEQYF.

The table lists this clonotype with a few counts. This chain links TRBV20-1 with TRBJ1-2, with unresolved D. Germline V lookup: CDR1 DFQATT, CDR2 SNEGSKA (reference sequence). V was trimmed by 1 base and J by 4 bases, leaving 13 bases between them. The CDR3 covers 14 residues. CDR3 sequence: CSARVLIDAYGYTF. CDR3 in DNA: TGCAGTGCTAGAGTTCTTATTGACGCCTATGGCTACACCTTC.

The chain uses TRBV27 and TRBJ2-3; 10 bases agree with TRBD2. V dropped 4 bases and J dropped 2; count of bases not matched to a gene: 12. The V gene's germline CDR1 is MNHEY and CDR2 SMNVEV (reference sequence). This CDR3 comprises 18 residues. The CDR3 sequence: CASSSPHLAGANTDTQYF. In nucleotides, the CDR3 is TGTGCCAGCAGTTCCCCCCACCTAGCGGGGGCCAACACAGATACGCAGTATTTT.

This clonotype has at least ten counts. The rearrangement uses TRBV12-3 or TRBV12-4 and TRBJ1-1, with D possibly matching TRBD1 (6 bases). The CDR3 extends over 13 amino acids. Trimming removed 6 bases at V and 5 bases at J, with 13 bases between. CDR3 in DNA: TGTGCCAGCAGCCCAAACAGGGTTACTGAAGCTTTCTTT. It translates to CASSPNRVTEAFF.

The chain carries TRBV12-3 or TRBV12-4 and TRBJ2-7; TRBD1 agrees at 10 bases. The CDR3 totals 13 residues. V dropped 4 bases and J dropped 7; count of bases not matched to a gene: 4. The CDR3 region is CASSSRTGGEQYF. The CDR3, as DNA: TGTGCCAGCAGTTCGAGGACAGGGGGGGAGCAGTACTTC.